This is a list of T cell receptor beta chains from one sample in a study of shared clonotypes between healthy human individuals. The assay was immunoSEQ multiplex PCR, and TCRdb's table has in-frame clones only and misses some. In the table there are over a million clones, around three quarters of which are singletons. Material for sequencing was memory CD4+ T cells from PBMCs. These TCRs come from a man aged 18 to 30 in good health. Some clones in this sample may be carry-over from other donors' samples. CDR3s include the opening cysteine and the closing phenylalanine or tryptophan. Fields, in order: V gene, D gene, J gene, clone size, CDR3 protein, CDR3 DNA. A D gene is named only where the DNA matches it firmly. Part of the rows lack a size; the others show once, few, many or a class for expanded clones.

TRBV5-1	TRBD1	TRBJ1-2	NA	CASSLDPTGYKDGYGYTF	TGCGCCAGCAGCTTGGACCCGACAGGGTATAAAGACGGCTATGGCTACACCTTC
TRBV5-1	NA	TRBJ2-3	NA	CASSRGVASSTDTQYF	TGCGCCAGCAGCCGAGGGGTAGCGTCTAGCACAGATACGCAGTATTTT
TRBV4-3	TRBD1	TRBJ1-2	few	CASSLTGSDYGYTF	TGCGCCAGCAGCCTGACAGGGTCGGACTATGGCTACACCTTC
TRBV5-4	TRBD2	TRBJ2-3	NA	CASSSLAGAVDTQYF	TGTGCCAGCAGCTCCTTAGCGGGAGCGGTAGATACGCAGTATTTT
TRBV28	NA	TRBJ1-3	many	CASSLTAGNTIYF	TGTGCCAGCAGCCTAACGGCTGGAAACACCATATATTTT
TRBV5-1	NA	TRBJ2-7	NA	CASSLELGRFYDYEQYF	TGCGCCAGCAGCCTAGAACTTGGGCGCTTCTATGATTACGAGCAGTACTTC
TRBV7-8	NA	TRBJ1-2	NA	CASSLVGGSYGYTF	TGTGCCAGCAGCTTAGTGGGGGGCAGCTATGGCTACACCTTC
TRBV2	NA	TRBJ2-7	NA	CASSAQGGIAYEQYF	TGTGCCAGCAGTGCCCAGGGGGGCATAGCCTACGAGCAGTACTTC
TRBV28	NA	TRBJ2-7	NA	CASNGGYYEQYF	TGTGCCAGCAACGGGGGATACTACGAGCAGTACTTC
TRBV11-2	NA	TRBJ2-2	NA	CASSGWTRVSELFF	TGTGCCAGCAGCGGATGGACACGGGTGTCGGAGCTGTTTTTT
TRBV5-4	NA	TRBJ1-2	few	CASSLLPGYGYTF	TGTGCCAGCAGCTTGCTGCCAGGCTATGGCTACACCTTC
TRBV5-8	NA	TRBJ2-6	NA	CASSPLRGGANVLTF	TGTGCCAGCAGCCCGCTCCGGGGTGGGGCCAACGTCCTGACTTTC
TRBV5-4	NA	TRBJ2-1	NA	CASSLAGIGAGDGNEQFF	TGTGCCAGCAGCTTGGCAGGAATAGGTGCAGGGGACGGCAATGAGCAGTTCTTC
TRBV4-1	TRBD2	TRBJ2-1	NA	CASSHPRAGGGNEQFF	TGCGCCAGCAGCCATCCAAGGGCGGGAGGTGGGAATGAGCAGTTCTTC
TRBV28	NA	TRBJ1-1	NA	CASSLPVTEAFF	TGTGCCAGCAGTTTACCCGTCACTGAAGCTTTCTTT
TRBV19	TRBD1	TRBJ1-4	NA	CASSPRGRTGGEKLFF	TGTGCCAGTAGTCCGCGTGGTCGGACAGGGGGTGAAAAACTGTTTTTT
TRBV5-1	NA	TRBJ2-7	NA	CASSFHNPSYEQYF	TGCGCCAGCAGCTTCCACAATCCCTCCTACGAGCAGTACTTC
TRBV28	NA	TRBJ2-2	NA	CASSLAQTNTGELFF	TGTGCCAGCAGTTTGGCGCAAACGAACACCGGGGAGCTGTTTTTT
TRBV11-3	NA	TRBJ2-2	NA	CASSRDTNTGELFF	TGTGCCAGCAGCCGGGACACCAACACCGGGGAGCTGTTTTTT
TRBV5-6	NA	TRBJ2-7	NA	CASSRGTTSRYEQYF	TGTGCCAGCAGCCGGGGAACTACTTCCAGATACGAGCAGTACTTC
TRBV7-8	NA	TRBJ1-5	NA	CASSLESGLSNQPQHF	TGTGCCAGCAGCTTAGAATCAGGGTTAAGCAATCAGCCCCAGCATTTT
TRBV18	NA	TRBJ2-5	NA	CASSTGQETQYF	TGTGCCAGCTCAACTGGACAAGAGACCCAGTACTTC
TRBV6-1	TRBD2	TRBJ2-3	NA	CASSATSGRGADTQYF	TGTGCCAGCAGTGCAACCTCGGGACGGGGGGCAGATACGCAGTATTTT
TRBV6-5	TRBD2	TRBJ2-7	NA	CASSLTSEEQYF	TGTGCCAGCAGTTTGACTAGCGAGGAGCAGTACTTC
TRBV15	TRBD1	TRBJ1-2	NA	CATSRHSDRGYYGYTF	TGTGCCACCAGCCGACACTCGGACAGGGGTTACTATGGCTACACCTTC
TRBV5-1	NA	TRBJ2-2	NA	CASSFGGAGTGELFF	TGCGCCAGCAGCTTCGGGGGCGCCGGCACCGGGGAGCTGTTTTTT
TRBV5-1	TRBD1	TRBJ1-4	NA	CASSLGIRTGPNEKLFF	TGCGCCAGCAGCTTGGGGATTAGGACAGGGCCCAATGAAAAACTGTTTTTT
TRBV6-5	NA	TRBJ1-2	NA	CASSPRELYGYTF	TGTGCCAGCAGTCCCAGGGAACTCTATGGCTACACCTTC
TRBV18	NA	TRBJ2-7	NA	CASSARGRGYYEQYF	TGTGCCAGCTCTGCCCGCGGGCGGGGTTACTACGAGCAGTACTTC
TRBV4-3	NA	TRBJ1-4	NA	CASSQVASRSNEKLFF	TGCGCCAGCAGCCAAGTAGCTTCACGGAGTAATGAAAAACTGTTTTTT
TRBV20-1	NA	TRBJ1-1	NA	CSASPYTEAFF	TGCAGTGCTTCCCCTTACACTGAAGCTTTCTTT
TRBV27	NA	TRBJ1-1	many	CASSTGQGRPEAFF	TGTGCCAGCAGCACGGGGCAGGGGAGGCCTGAAGCTTTCTTT
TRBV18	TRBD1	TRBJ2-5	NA	CASSPAFDRAQETQYF	TGTGCCAGCTCACCAGCATTCGACAGGGCCCAAGAGACCCAGTACTTC
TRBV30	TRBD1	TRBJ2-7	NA	CAWSAGTGLEQYF	TGTGCCTGGAGTGCCGGGACAGGGCTCGAGCAGTACTTC
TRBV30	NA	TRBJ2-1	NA	CAWSPLGQGFYEQFF	TGTGCCTGGAGTCCCCTGGGGCAGGGGTTTTATGAGCAGTTCTTC
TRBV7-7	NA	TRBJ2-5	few	CASSLWVGVGETQYF	TGTGCCAGCAGCTTATGGGTGGGAGTGGGAGAGACCCAGTACTTC
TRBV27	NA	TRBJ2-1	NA	CASSLRGARGQVSSYNEQFF	TGTGCCAGCAGTTTAAGGGGGGCCAGAGGACAGGTCAGCTCCTACAATGAGCAGTTCTTC
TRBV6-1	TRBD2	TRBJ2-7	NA	CASDRLAGGYEQYF	TGTGCCAGCGATAGACTAGCGGGAGGGTACGAGCAGTACTTC
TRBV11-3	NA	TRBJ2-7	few	CASSSGDIPPYEQYF	TGTGCCAGCAGCTCGGGGGATATCCCCCCCTACGAGCAGTACTTC
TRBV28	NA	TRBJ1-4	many	CASRPHGQHNEKLFF	TGTGCCAGCAGACCTCACGGACAGCATAATGAAAAACTGTTTTTT
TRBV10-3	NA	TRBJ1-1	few	CAIRQVGGTNTEAFF	TGTGCCATCAGGCAGGTTGGGGGGACGAACACTGAAGCTTTCTTT
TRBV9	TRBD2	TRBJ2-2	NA	CASSGSGETSGELFF	TGTGCCAGCAGCGGTAGCGGGGAGACGTCCGGGGAGCTGTTTTTT
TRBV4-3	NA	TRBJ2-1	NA	CASSYRPALGYNEQFF	TGCGCCAGCAGCTACCGTCCAGCATTGGGTTACAATGAGCAGTTCTTC
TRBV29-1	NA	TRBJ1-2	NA	CSVEVAVGYTF	TGCAGCGTTGAAGTCGCAGTAGGCTACACCTTC
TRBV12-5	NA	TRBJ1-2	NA	CASGLVRLTF	TGTGCTAGTGGTTTGGTACGTCTAACCTTC
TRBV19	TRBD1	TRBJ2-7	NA	CASSKGASVGEQYF	TGTGCCAGTAGTAAGGGGGCGTCAGTCGGCGAGCAGTACTTC
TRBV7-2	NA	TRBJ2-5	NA	CASSLAVATGEAQYF	TGTGCCAGCAGCTTAGCGGTGGCCACCGGGGAGGCCCAGTACTTC
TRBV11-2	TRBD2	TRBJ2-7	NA	CASSLDRSGKNF	TGTGCCAGCAGCTTAGATCGAAGCGGGAAGAACTTC
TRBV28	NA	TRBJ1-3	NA	CASSLPWGFTIYF	TGTGCCAGCAGTTTACCTTGGGGATTCACCATATATTTT
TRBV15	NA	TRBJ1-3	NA	CATSGDSSGNTIYF	TGTGCCACCAGCGGAGACAGCTCTGGAAACACCATATATTTT
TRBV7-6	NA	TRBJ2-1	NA	CASSLVSTGEQFF	TGTGCCAGCAGCTTAGTTTCTACGGGTGAGCAGTTCTTC
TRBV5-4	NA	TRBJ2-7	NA	CASSLDLVGYEQYF	TGTGCCAGCAGCTTAGACTTAGTCGGCTACGAGCAGTACTTC
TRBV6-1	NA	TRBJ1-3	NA	CASSEAWASSGNTIYF	TGTGCCAGCAGTGAAGCGTGGGCCAGCTCTGGAAACACCATATATTTT
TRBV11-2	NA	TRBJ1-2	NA	CASSLNGLLGNYGYTF	TGTGCCAGCAGCTTAAACGGCCTGCTGGGTAACTATGGCTACACCTTC